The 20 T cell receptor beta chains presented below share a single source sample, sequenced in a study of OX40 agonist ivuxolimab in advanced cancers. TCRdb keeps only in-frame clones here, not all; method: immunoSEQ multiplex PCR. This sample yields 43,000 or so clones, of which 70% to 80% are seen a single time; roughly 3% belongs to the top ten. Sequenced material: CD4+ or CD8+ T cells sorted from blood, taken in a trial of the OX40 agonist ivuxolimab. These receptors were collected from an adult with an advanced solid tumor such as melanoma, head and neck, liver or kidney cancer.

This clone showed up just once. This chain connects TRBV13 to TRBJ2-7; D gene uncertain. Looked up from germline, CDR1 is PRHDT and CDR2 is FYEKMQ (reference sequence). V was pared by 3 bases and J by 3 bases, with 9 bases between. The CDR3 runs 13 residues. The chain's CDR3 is CASSFPGIYEQYF. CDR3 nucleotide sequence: TGTGCCAGCAGCTTCCCGGGCATCTACGAGCAGTACTTC.

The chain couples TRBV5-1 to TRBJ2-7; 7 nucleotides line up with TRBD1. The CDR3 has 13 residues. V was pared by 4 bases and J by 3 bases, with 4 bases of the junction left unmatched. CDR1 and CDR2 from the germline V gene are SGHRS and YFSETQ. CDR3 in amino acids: CASSRGQFYEQYF. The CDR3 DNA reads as TGCGCCAGCAGCAGGGGACAGTTCTACGAGCAGTACTTC.

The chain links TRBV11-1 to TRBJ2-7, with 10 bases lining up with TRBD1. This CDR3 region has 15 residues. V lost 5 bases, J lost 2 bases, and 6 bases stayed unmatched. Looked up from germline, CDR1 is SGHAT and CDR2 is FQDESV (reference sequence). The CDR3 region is CASSPTGTGAYEQYF. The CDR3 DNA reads TGTGCCAGCAGCCCAACCGGGACAGGGGCCTACGAGCAGTACTTC.

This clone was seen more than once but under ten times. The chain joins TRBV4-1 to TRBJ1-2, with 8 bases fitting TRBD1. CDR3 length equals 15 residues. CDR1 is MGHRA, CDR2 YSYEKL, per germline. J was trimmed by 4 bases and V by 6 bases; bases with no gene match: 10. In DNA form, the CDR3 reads TGCGCCAGCAGGGCCTGGGGACAGGAGCTCTATGGCTACACCTTC. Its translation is CASRAWGQELYGYTF.

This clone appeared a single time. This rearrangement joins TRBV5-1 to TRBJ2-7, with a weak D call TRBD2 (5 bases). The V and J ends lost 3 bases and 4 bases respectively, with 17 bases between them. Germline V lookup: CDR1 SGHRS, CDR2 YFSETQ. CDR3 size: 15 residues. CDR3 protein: CASSSSLGGWYEQYF. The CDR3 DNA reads TGCGCCAGCAGCTCGTCACTAGGAGGTTGGTACGAGCAGTACTTC.

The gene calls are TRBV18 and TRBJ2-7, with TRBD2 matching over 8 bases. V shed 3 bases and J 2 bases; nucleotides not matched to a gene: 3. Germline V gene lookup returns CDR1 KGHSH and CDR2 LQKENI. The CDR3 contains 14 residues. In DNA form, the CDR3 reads TGTGCCAGCTCACCCCAGCGGGGGACCTACGAGCAGTACTTC. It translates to CASSPQRGTYEQYF. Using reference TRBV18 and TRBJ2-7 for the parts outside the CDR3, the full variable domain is NAGVMQNPRHLVRRRGQEARLRCSPMKGHSHVYWYRQLPEEGLKFMVYLQKENIIDESGMPKERFSAEFPKEGPSILRIQQVVRGDSAAYFCASSPQRGTYEQYFGPGTRLTVT.

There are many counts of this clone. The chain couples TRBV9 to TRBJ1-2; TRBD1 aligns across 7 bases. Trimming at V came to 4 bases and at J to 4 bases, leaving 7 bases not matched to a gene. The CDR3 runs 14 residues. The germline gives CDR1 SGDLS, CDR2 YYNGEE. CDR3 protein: CASSPQGGGYGYTF. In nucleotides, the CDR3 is TGTGCCAGCAGCCCGCAGGGGGGGGGCTATGGCTACACCTTC.

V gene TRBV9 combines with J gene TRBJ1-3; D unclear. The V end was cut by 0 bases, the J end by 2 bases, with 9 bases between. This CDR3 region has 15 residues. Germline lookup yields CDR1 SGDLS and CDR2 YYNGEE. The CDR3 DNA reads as TGTGCCAGCAGCGTAGTCGGAGTGCCTGGAAACACCATATATTTT. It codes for CASSVVGVPGNTIYF.

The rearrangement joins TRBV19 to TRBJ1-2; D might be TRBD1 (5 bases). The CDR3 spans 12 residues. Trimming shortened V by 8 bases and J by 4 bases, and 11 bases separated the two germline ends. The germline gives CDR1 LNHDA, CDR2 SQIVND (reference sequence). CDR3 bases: TGTGCCAGTCAAGACAGATTCTATGGCTACACCTTC. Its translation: CASQDRFYGYTF. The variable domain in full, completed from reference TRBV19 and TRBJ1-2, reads DGGITQSPKYLFRKEGQNVTLSCEQNLNHDAMYWYRQDPGQGLRLIYYSQIVNDFQKGDIAEGYSVSREKKESFPLTVTSAQKNPTAFYLCASQDRFYGYTFGSGTRLTVV.

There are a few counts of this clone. CDR3 protein: CASKTKGTSYEQYF. CDR3 bases: TGTGCCAGCAAGACTAAGGGTACATCATACGAGCAGTACTTC. The rearrangement links TRBV5-4 to TRBJ2-7; D might be TRBD2 (5 bases). Deletions cut 6 bases from V and 4 bases from J, with 17 bases between. The germline V gene has CDR1 SGHNT and CDR2 YYREEE (reference sequence). This CDR3 is 14 amino acids long.

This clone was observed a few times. DNA of the CDR3: TGTGCCAGCAGTGGAGGGACAGGGGAAGTTGGTCGGCCCCAGCATTTT. Amino acids: CASSGGTGEVGRPQHF. The V call is TRBV2, the J call TRBJ1-5, with 10 bases that match TRBD1. Germline V lookup: CDR1 SNHLY, CDR2 FYNNEI. The V and J ends lost 4 bases and 9 bases, in that order; junction bases with no gene match: 12. The CDR3 has 16 residues.

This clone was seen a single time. The CDR3 sequence: CASRTDWGTDTQYF. As DNA, the CDR3 is TGCGCCAGCAGGACAGACTGGGGCACAGATACGCAGTATTTT. The rearrangement joins TRBV5-1 to TRBJ2-3; D possibly corresponds to TRBD1 (5 bases). There are 14 residues in the CDR3. In germline, CDR1 is SGHRS, CDR2 YFSETQ. The ends were cut back, 5 bases at V and 1 base at J, with 11 bases in the middle.

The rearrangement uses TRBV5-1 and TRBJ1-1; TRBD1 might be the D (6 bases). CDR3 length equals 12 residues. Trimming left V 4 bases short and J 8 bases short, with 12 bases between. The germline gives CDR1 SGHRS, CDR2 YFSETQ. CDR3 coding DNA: TGCGCCAGCAGCCATGGACAGCGGGAAGCTTTCTTT. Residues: CASSHGQREAFF.

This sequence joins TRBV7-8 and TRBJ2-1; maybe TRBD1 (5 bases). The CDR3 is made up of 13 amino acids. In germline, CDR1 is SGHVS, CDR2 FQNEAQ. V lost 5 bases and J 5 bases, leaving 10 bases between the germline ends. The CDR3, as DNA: TGTGCCAGCAGCATCGACAGAAACAATGAGCAGTTCTTC. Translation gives CASSIDRNNEQFF.

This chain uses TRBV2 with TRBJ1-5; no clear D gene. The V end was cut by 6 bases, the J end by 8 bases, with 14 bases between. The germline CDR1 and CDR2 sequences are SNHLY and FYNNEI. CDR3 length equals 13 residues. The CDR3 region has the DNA TGTGCCAGCAGCCAAGTTCTGCAAGAGCCCCAGCATTTT. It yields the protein CASSQVLQEPQHF.

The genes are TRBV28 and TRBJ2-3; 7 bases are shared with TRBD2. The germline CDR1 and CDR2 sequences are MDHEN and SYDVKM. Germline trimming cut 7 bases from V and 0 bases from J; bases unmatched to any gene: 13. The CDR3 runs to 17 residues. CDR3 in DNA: TGTGCCAGCAATACTCCAGCGGGACGCTCTAGCACAGATACGCAGTATTTT. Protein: CASNTPAGRSSTDTQYF.

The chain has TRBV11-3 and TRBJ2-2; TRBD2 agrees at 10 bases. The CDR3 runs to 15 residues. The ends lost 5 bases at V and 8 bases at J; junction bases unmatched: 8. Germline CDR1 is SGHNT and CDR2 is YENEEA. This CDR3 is CASSPASGSFGELFF. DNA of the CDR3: TGTGCCAGCAGCCCAGCTAGCGGGAGTTTTGGGGAGCTGTTTTTT.

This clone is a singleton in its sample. CDR3: CASSPNRQGTDTQYF. CDR3 bases: TGCGCCAGCAGCCCGAATCGGCAGGGAACAGATACGCAGTATTTT. This rearrangement joins TRBV5-1 to TRBJ2-3; D may be TRBD1 (5 bases). The CDR3 spans 15 residues. V lost 4 bases to trimming and J lost 3 bases, with 15 bases between them. CDR1 and CDR2 (germline): SGHRS, YFSETQ. The complete variable domain, with remaining parts taken from reference TRBV5-1 and TRBJ2-3, reads KAGVTQTPRYLIKTRGQQVTLSCSPISGHRSVSWYQQTPGQGLQFLFEYFSETQRNKGNFPGRFSGRQFSNSRSEMNVSTLELGDSALYLCASSPNRQGTDTQYFGPGTRLTVL.

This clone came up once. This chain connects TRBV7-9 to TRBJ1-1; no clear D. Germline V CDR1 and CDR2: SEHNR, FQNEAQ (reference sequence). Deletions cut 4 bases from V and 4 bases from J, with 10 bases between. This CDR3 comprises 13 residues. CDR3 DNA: TGTGCCAGCAGCTCGCCCCTGGGCACTGAAGCTTTCTTT. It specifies CASSSPLGTEAFF.

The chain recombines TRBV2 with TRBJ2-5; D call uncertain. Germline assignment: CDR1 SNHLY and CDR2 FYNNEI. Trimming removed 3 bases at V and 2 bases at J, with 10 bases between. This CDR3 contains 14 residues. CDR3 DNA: TGTGCCAGCAGTGAGGTCCTGGGACAAGAGACCCAGTACTTC. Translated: CASSEVLGQETQYF.